These 14 T cell receptor beta chains were sequenced from one sample in a study of tumor-infiltrating lymphocytes in primary liver carcinoma. The authors took blood RNA from unsorted whole blood and also extracted germline DNA. Researchers generated TCR beta cDNA from roughly 510 ng of total RNA, relying on a constant-region primer. Libraries covering TCR beta were generated through three nested multiplex PCR rounds (using a slightly modified ARM-PCR). Forward primers for TRBV1-TRBV30 and a C-beta reverse primer served the first two PCR rounds, at about 11 cycles each. TCRdb re-called the multiplex PCR reads through MiXCR, storing one row per CDR3 protein. The sample holds approximately 330,000 distinct CDR3 sequences, less than 75% seen once. What was sequenced was peripheral blood. The receptors were gathered from a man between 40 and 49 years old with primary liver carcinoma and hepatitis B virus infection.

This clonotype was counted at least ten times. The V and J genes are TRBV29-1 and TRBJ2-3; D call uncertain. CDR1 and CDR2 from the germline V gene are SQVTM and ANQGSEA. V was clipped by 8 bases and J by 3 bases, with 0 bases between them. This CDR3 contains 8 residues. CDR3 bases: TGCAGCACAGATACGCAGTATTTT. It yields the protein CSTDTQYF.

Worth noting for this clonotype: It may be a read error: a sequence one base away is much more abundant. The chain is built from TRBV5-5 and TRBJ2-3, with TRBD2 matching over 8 bases. The V gene's germline CDR1 is SGHKS and CDR2 YYEKEE (reference sequence). There are 15 residues in the CDR3. Here the CDR3 DNA reads TGTGCCAGCAGCCGGGGGGGCACCAGCACAGATATGCAGTATTTT. Encoded protein: CASSRGGTSTDMQYF.

On this clonotype itself: A much larger clonotype is one base distant, so this may be a read error. The chain employs TRBV6-6 and TRBJ2-5; TRBD2 agrees at 10 bases. The V gene end was trimmed by 11 bases and the J gene end by 7 bases; junction bases not matched to a gene: 19. The V gene's germline CDR1 is MNHNY and CDR2 SVGAGI (reference sequence). This CDR3 region has 16 residues. The CDR3 region is CAGMASGSASMGTQYF. The CDR3 DNA follows: TGTGCCGGCATGGCTAGCGGGAGTGCCTCCATGGGGACCCAGTACTTC.

A remark on this clonotype: Its ends do not fully match the called genes, so a read error is possible. The rearrangement uses TRBV28 and TRBJ2-2; D perhaps matches TRBD2 (6 bases). The CDR3 consists of 14 residues. The germline CDR1 and CDR2 sequences are MDHEN and SYDVKM. CDR3 residues: CASSVTSATGEMFF. The CDR3 DNA reads as TGTGCCAGCAGTGTGACTAGTGCGACCGGGGAGATGTTTTTT.

Comments on this clonotype: Its ends do not fully match the called genes, so a read error is possible. The chain employs TRBV11-2 and TRBJ2-2; D not resolved. Germline CDR1 SGHAT, CDR2 FQNNGV. There are 14 residues in the CDR3. The CDR3 DNA is TGTGCCAGGAGCTATATAAGGGCCACCCGGGAGCTGTTTTTT. It codes for CARSYIRATRELFF. The full variable domain, with the rest looked up from reference TRBV11-2 and TRBJ2-2, is EAGVAQSPRYKIIEKRQSVAFWCNPISGHATLYWYQQILGQGPKLLIQFQNNGVVDDSQLPKDRFSAERLKGVDSTLKIQPAKLEDSAVYLCARSYIRATRELFFGEGSRLTVL.

In regard to this clonotype: This is likely a read error, given that the CDR3 carries no conserved phenylalanine or tryptophan at its end. The gene calls are TRBV28 and TRBJ2-7; D remains unclear. The CDR3 runs 13 residues. Germline V gene data show CDR1 as MDHEN and CDR2 as SYDVKM. Trimming removed 3 bases at V and 7 bases at J, with 13 bases between. In DNA form, the CDR3 reads TGTGCCAGCAGTTTTGACCGTTTCAATGAGCAGTACTCC. It translates to CASSFDRFNEQYS.

Worth noting for this clonotype: This sequence may be a read error, since a much larger clone differs from it by one base. The rearrangement uses TRBV6-2 or TRBV6-3 and TRBJ2-5; 7 bases are shared with TRBD1. The length of the CDR3 is 15 residues. Germline CDR1 is MNHEY and CDR2 is SVGEGT. In DNA, the CDR3 is TGTGCCAGCAGTCCACAGGGGCCGTACCAAGGGACCCAGTACTTC. Amino acids: CASSPQGPYQGTQYF.

The chain joins TRBV7-9 to TRBJ1-2; D perhaps matches TRBD1 (5 bases). CDR3 length: 19 amino acids. Looked up from germline, CDR1 is SEHNR and CDR2 is FQNEAQ (reference sequence). The germline V and J ends were trimmed by 0 bases and 1 base, with 21 bases remaining between them. The CDR3 spells CASSLAWVGRTDRNYGYTF. The DNA for the CDR3 is TGTGCCAGCAGCTTAGCGTGGGTGGGACGGACCGATCGTAACTATGGCTACACCTTC.

Regarding this clonotype: This sequence may be a read error, since a much larger clone differs from it by one base. The V call is TRBV10-3, the J call TRBJ2-1; a possible D gene is TRBD1 (7 bases). V was clipped by 0 bases and J by 15 bases, with 9 bases between them. Germline CDR1 and CDR2: ENHRY and SYGVKD. The CDR3 covers 11 residues. This chain's CDR3 is CAISESEGAFF. The CDR3 DNA reads as TGTGCCATCAGTGAGTCGGAGGGGGCGTTCTTC.

V usage is TRBV12-3 or TRBV12-4 and J usage is TRBJ1-1, with D possibly TRBD1 on 5 matching bases. V shed 6 bases and J shed 3 bases, with 14 bases lying between them. The CDR3 contains 14 residues. CDR3 bases: TGTGCCAGCAGCCTGACAGAGACGGACACTGAAGCTTTCTTT. Translating it yields CASSLTETDTEAFF.

The chain recombines TRBV4-2 with TRBJ2-2; D perhaps matches TRBD1 (5 bases). Trimming cost V 1 base and J 4 bases, with 10 bases left between them. CDR3 length: 15 amino acids. Germline CDR1 reads LGHNA; CDR2 reads YNFKEQ. Written as DNA, the CDR3 is TGTGCCAGCAGCCAAGGGGTAGGGGTCACCGGGGAGCTGTTTTTT. Translated: CASSQGVGVTGELFF.

Ten or more counts support this clonotype. The chain joins TRBV4-2 to TRBJ2-3, with D unresolved. In germline, CDR1 is LGHNA, CDR2 YNFKEQ. V was trimmed by 3 bases and J by 6 bases, leaving 7 bases between them. CDR3 size: 12 residues. Written as DNA, the CDR3 is TGTGCCAGCAGCCAGGCCTCTGATACGCAGTATTTT. It specifies CASSQASDTQYF.

In regard to this clonotype: Mismatch with germline at one junction end may stem from a read error. V is TRBV11-2 and J is TRBJ2-3; D uncertain. This CDR3 contains 12 residues. Germline CDR1 is SGHAT and CDR2 is FQNNGV. This CDR3 is CANSLDRVAQYF. The CDR3 DNA reads as TGTGCCAACAGCTTAGATCGAGTTGCGCAATATTTT.

As regards this clonotype: This may be a read error, as it is one base from a much larger clone. The chain employs TRBV5-6 and TRBJ2-5; D unresolved. The CDR3 length is 14 residues. Germline lookup yields CDR1 SGHDT and CDR2 YYEEEE. This chain's CDR3 is CASNLGAFQETQYF. In DNA, the CDR3 is TGTGCCAGCAACTTGGGTGCGTTCCAAGAGACCCAGTACTTC.